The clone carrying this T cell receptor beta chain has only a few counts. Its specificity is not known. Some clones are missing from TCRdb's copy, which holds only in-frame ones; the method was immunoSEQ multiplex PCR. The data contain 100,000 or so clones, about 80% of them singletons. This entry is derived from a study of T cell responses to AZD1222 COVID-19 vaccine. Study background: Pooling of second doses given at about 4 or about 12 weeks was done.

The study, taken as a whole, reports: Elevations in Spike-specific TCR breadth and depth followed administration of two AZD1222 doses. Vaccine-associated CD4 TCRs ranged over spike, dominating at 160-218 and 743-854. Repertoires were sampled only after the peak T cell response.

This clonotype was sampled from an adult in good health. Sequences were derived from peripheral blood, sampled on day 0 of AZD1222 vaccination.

This CDR3 reads CASSGSRGGPETQYF. CDR3 DNA: TGTGCCAGCAGTGGATCACGGGGGGGCCCGGAGACCCAGTACTTC. This chain links TRBV2 with TRBJ2-5, with 8 bases fitting TRBD2. CDR3 length: 15 amino acids. Looked up from germline, CDR1 is SNHLY and CDR2 is FYNNEI. V lost 4 bases, J lost 5 bases, and 9 bases stayed unmatched.